The next 24 T cell receptor beta chains were all read from a single sample in a study of human T cells and chemical hapten exposure. Sample time point: pre-sensitization, week 0. Treatment defined: therapeutic diphenylcyclopropenone sensitization with weekly scalp DPC. Each CDR3 protein gets one entry after TCRdb re-called the RACE reads with MiXCR. This sample yields about 180,000 distinct CDR3 sequences, of which around 30% are seen a single time; less than 3.5% belongs to the top ten. This specimen consisted of whole blood, obtained in connection with sensitization to the hapten diphenylcyclopropenone (DPC). The receptors originated from a woman younger than 45 with alopecia areata. Some clones in this sample may be carry-over from other donors' samples.

The chain combines TRBV30 with TRBJ1-1; D gene unclear. Per the germline V gene, CDR1 is GTSNPN and CDR2 is SVGIG (reference sequence). Between the trimmed V and J ends, which lost 0 bases and 8 bases, there was a span of 7 bases. The CDR3 has 11 amino acids. The CDR3 protein is CAWSVSREAFF. In nucleotides, the CDR3 is TGTGCCTGGAGTGTTTCGAGGGAAGCTTTCTTT. Variable domain in full (rest from reference TRBV30 and TRBJ1-1): SQTIHQWPATLVQPVGSPLSLECTVEGTSNPNLYWYRQAAGRGLQLLFYSVGIGQISSEVPQNLSASRPQDRQFILSSKKLLLSDSGFYLCAWSVSREAFFGQGTRLTVV.

This chain links TRBV21-1 with TRBJ2-3; the table names TRBD2, a call not compared with the DNA. TRBV21-1 is given as a pseudogene. This CDR3 region has 15 residues. CDR3 loop: CASSPPRVATDTQYF. For the CDR3, the DNA is TGTGCCAGCAGCCCTCCCAGGGTGGCGACAGATACGCAGTATTTT.

This clonotype was recorded a few times. The chain recombines TRBV28 with TRBJ2-3, with D perhaps TRBD1 (5 bases). V was trimmed by 3 bases and J by 0 bases, leaving 19 bases between them. Germline loops: CDR1 MDHEN, CDR2 SYDVKM. This CDR3 contains 18 residues. The DNA of the CDR3 is TGTGCCAGCAGTTTTCCTCTCGGGCAGGGCACTAGCACAGATACGCAGTATTTT. It translates to CASSFPLGQGTSTDTQYF. The complete variable domain, with remaining parts taken from reference TRBV28 and TRBJ2-3, reads DVKVTQSSRYLVKRTGEKVFLECVQDMDHENMFWYRQDPGLGLRLIYFSYDVKMKEKGDIPEGYSVSREKKERFSLILESASTNQTSMYLCASSFPLGQGTSTDTQYFGPGTRLTVL.

In its sample, this clonotype was seen a few times. The V and J genes are TRBV5-1 and TRBJ2-1; TRBD1 agrees at 8 bases. This CDR3 region has 15 residues. In germline, CDR1 is SGHRS, CDR2 YFSETQ. V trimming: 3 bases; J trimming: 6 bases; junction bases outside the gene matches: 8. CDR3 sequence reads: CASSSGQGLGNEQFF. Written as DNA, the CDR3 is TGCGCCAGCAGCTCCGGACAGGGACTTGGCAATGAGCAGTTCTTC.

CDR3 coding DNA: TGTGCCAGCAGCCAAGGATGGGGGGCGTCCCACGAGCAGTACTTC. Protein: CASSQGWGASHEQYF. The chain couples TRBV3-2 to TRBJ2-7; TRBD1 was called by the table and not checked on the DNA. TRBV3-2 is a pseudogene locus. There are 15 residues in the CDR3.

This clonotype was picked up a small number of times. The chain couples TRBV3-1 to TRBJ2-2; tentatively, D is TRBD1 (6 bases). The CDR3 spans 12 residues. Germline CDR1 is LGHDT and CDR2 is YNNKEL (reference sequence). Trimming stripped 4 bases from V and 6 bases from J, with 6 bases between. CDR3 bases: TGTGCCAGCAGCCGGGGGCCCGGGGAGCTGTTTTTT. This encodes CASSRGPGELFF.

This clonotype was found a few times. The rearrangement joins TRBV20-1 to TRBJ1-4; D unresolved. The CDR3 spans 14 residues. Per germline, CDR1 DFQATT and CDR2 SNEGSKA (reference sequence). V lost 0 bases and J 7 bases, leaving 12 bases between the germline ends. The chain's CDR3 is CSARDIRGVEKLFF. The CDR3 DNA sequence: TGCAGTGCTAGAGATATTCGAGGTGTTGAAAAACTGTTTTTT.

The chain carries TRBV20-1 and TRBJ2-7; no firm D call. The V end lost 6 bases, the J end lost 0 bases, and 6 bases lay between the germline ends. In germline, CDR1 is DFQATT, CDR2 SNEGSKA (reference sequence). This CDR3 is 11 amino acids long. CDR3: CSARTSYEQYF. CDR3 bases: TGCAGTGCGCGAACCTCCTACGAGCAGTACTTC.

The chain has TRBV6-5 and TRBJ2-7, with unresolved D. Germline V CDR1 and CDR2: MNHEY, SVGAGI. V gave up 8 bases and J gave up 2 bases, with 13 bases separating them. CDR3 length: 13 residues. The DNA for the CDR3 is TGTGCCAGCGCTTCCGCTACACCCTACGAGCAGTACTTC. Protein sequence: CASASATPYEQYF.

J is TRBJ2-1 and V is TRBV7-9; D possibly corresponds to TRBD1 (7 bases). V was pared by 7 bases and J by 16 bases, with 26 bases between. The CDR3 is made up of 14 amino acids. Germline values: CDR1 SEHNR, CDR2 FQNEAQ (reference sequence). The CDR3 DNA reads as TGTGCCAGCACCCAGGGGGGACGGGATGGAAATTATTTCTTC. It yields the protein CASTQGGRDGNYFF.

This rearrangement joins TRBV29-1 to TRBJ1-2; D call uncertain. The V end was cut by 1 base, the J end by 1 base, with 19 bases between. The CDR3 runs to 17 residues. The germline gives CDR1 SQVTM, CDR2 ANQGSEA. CDR3 residues: CSVEGTLDSAFNYGYTF. The CDR3 nucleotides read TGCAGCGTTGAAGGGACCCTTGACTCCGCTTTTAACTATGGCTACACCTTC.

Only a few counts were recorded for this clonotype. The chain recombines TRBV12-3 or TRBV12-4 with TRBJ2-5; D is ambiguous. The CDR3 has 15 amino acids. Trimming pared 2 bases from V and 1 base from J, leaving 11 bases between. CDR3 DNA sequence: TGTGCCAGCAGTTTACGTCCCAGTACCCAAGAGACCCAGTACTTC. As protein: CASSLRPSTQETQYF.

The J gene is TRBJ2-7, the V gene TRBV12-5, with 7 nucleotides matching TRBD1. The CDR3 runs 14 residues. The germline CDR1 and CDR2 sequences are LGHNT and FRNRAP. With 5 bases clipped from V and 5 bases from J, the junction kept 9 bases outside the gene matches. CDR3 in amino acids: CASGTPGQSDEQYF. DNA for the CDR3: TGTGCTAGTGGTACACCGGGACAGAGCGACGAGCAGTACTTC.

This chain uses TRBV29-1 with TRBJ2-5, with D possibly being TRBD1 (6 bases). This CDR3 spans 13 amino acids. Deletions cut 6 bases from V and 3 bases from J, with 14 bases between. Germline CDR1 and CDR2: SQVTM and ANQGSEA. CDR3 protein: CSVLGGRKETQYF. CDR3 nucleotides: TGCAGCGTACTAGGGGGAAGGAAAGAGACCCAGTACTTC.

This clonotype was counted only a few times. The chain links TRBV20-1 to TRBJ2-5; 7 bases line up with TRBD1. Germline V gene sequence: CDR1 DFQATT, CDR2 SNEGSKA (reference sequence). This CDR3 has 15 residues. After removal of 3 bases from V and 1 base from J, the junction contained 8 bases not matched to a gene. CDR3 DNA sequence: TGCAGTGCTAGCCTCCCGACAGGGCTCCAAGAGACCCAGTACTTC. It is translated as CSASLPTGLQETQYF.

This clonotype has a handful of counts. J is TRBJ2-7 and V is TRBV20-1; the D gene is possibly TRBD1 (6 bases). Germline V CDR1 and CDR2: DFQATT, SNEGSKA (reference sequence). V gave up 4 bases and J gave up 1 base, with 11 bases separating them. The CDR3 contains 13 residues. The CDR3 reads CSAKIQGSYEQYF. CDR3 nucleotide sequence: TGCAGTGCTAAGATCCAGGGGTCCTACGAGCAGTACTTC.

The rearrangement uses TRBV12-3 or TRBV12-4 and TRBJ2-5, with 7 bases identical to TRBD1. This CDR3 region has 14 residues. V lost 5 bases to trimming and J lost 4 bases; unmatched junction nucleotides: 7. The CDR3 DNA is TGTGCCAGCAGTACAGGGGTCCCCCGAGAGACCCAGTACTTC. Its translation is CASSTGVPRETQYF.

The V and J genes are TRBV5-1 and TRBJ1-3; D gene ambiguous. This CDR3 spans 16 amino acids. CDR1 SGHRS and CDR2 YFSETQ come from the germline V gene. V was shortened by 0 bases and J by 2 bases, with 12 bases between the two germline ends. Here the CDR3 reads CASSLATAGTGNTIYF. The CDR3 DNA reads TGCGCCAGCAGCTTGGCTACGGCGGGGACTGGAAACACCATATATTTT.

Details on this clonotype: With a much larger clone just one base away, this may be a read error. V is TRBV28 and J is TRBJ1-2; possibly TRBD1 for D (6 bases). CDR3 length: 14 residues. The germline CDR1 and CDR2 sequences are MDHEN and SYDVKM. This CDR3 reads CASKGGQTSYVYTF. Written as DNA, the CDR3 is TGTGCCAGCAAGGGAGGACAGACCTCCTATGTCTACACCTTC.

This clonotype was seen at least ten times. The chain combines TRBV15 with TRBJ1-5; D may be TRBD1 (5 bases). Germline CDR1 LNHNV, CDR2 YYDKDF (reference sequence). V was trimmed by 0 bases and J by 9 bases, leaving 12 bases between them. CDR3 length: 14 amino acids. CDR3: CATSRDRQGRPQHF. CDR3 nucleotides: TGTGCCACCAGCAGAGATCGGCAGGGTAGGCCCCAGCATTTT. Complete variable domain (other parts from reference TRBV15 and TRBJ1-5): DAMVIQNPRYQVTQFGKPVTLSCSQTLNHNVMYWYQQKSSQAPKLLFHYYDKDFNNEADTPDNFQSRRPNTSFCFLDIRSPGLGDTAMYLCATSRDRQGRPQHFGDGTRLSIL.

This clonotype has only a few counts. The gene calls are TRBV10-2 and TRBJ1-5; D gene unclear. Trimming took 10 bases from V and 0 from J, leaving 10 bases between them. Germline loops: CDR1 WSHSY, CDR2 SAAADI. This CDR3 spans 13 amino acids. In DNA form, the CDR3 reads TGCGCCACCCAGGAGAATAGCAATCAGCCCCAGCATTTT. Translated: CATQENSNQPQHF.

The chain recombines TRBV7-9 with TRBJ1-6, with D unclear. Germline V CDR1 and CDR2: SEHNR, FQNEAQ (reference sequence). There are 16 residues in the CDR3. Trimming pared 1 base from V and 0 bases from J, leaving 7 bases between. The CDR3 DNA follows: TGTGCCAGCAGCTTAGGAGAGAGCTCCTATAATTCACCCCTCCACTTT. Translating it yields CASSLGESSYNSPLHF.

The chain joins TRBV2 to TRBJ2-5, with 7 bases identical to TRBD1. CDR1 is SNHLY and CDR2 is FYNNEI in the germline V gene. CDR3 length equals 14 residues. With 5 bases clipped from V and 2 bases from J, the junction kept 5 bases outside the gene matches. CDR3 loop: CASSKDRVQETQYF. CDR3 bases: TGTGCCAGCAGTAAAGACAGGGTTCAAGAGACCCAGTACTTC.

This clonotype was observed a handful of times. The genes are TRBV20-1 and TRBJ2-2; D remains unclear. Trimming removed 0 bases at V and 4 bases at J, with 9 bases between. The CDR3 has 14 amino acids. CDR1 DFQATT and CDR2 SNEGSKA come from the germline V gene (reference sequence). The CDR3 here is CSARDLLTTGELFF. The CDR3 nucleotides read TGCAGTGCTAGAGATCTCCTTACCACCGGGGAGCTGTTTTTT.